This TCR beta chain was found in a study of blood T cell repertoires in COVID-19. Across the study: Sources were T cells, B-cell-depleted T cells, or PBMCs; the material itself was cDNA or gDNA.

Here immunoSEQ multiplex PCR was the method, and the copy in TCRdb shows in-frame clones only, minus some. The repertoire holds over 100,000 clones, with about 88% as singletons. Between the trimmed V and J ends, which lost 6 bases and 1 base, there was a span of 9 bases. The CDR3 runs 13 residues. V and J are TRBV12-3 or TRBV12-4 and TRBJ2-5; possibly TRBD2 for D (5 bases). This clonotype was obtained from a man aged 35-49 years with acute or convalescent COVID-19. Input material: peripheral blood. The DNA of the CDR3 is TGTGCCAGCAGCCTCGGGATCCAAGAGACCCAGTACTTC. Protein: CASSLGIQETQYF.